This T cell receptor beta chain stems from a study of T cell changes during pregnancy in multiple sclerosis. The method was immunoSEQ multiplex PCR; TCRdb's version includes in-frame clones alone and lacks a portion of them. Seen here are roughly 38,000 clones, under 95% observed once, and the top ten hold 0.61%. This specimen was CD4+ T cells from peripheral blood mononuclear cells, taken in the third trimester of pregnancy. This receptor was taken from a female donor with multiple sclerosis, enrolled in a pregnancy study.

The CDR3 protein is CASSPQGNDYGYTF. CDR3 sequence (DNA): TGTGCCAGCTCACCTCAGGGGAATGACTATGGCTACACCTTC. The J gene is TRBJ1-2, the V gene TRBV18; possibly TRBD1 for D (6 bases). Germline V gene lookup returns CDR1 KGHSH and CDR2 LQKENI. This CDR3 spans 14 amino acids. Trimming stripped 3 bases from V and 3 bases from J, with 11 bases between.